The 17 T cell receptor beta chains below come from one sample, sequenced in a study of OX40 agonist ivuxolimab in advanced cancers. To prepare the library, the immunoSEQ multiplex PCR assay was applied. Entries here come from immuneACCESS through TCRdb and include only in-frame sequences with V and J called. Some clones fail to appear in such tables; in the studies checked, an unresolved V gene covers under half of the shortfall, and the cause of the remainder is unknown. This sample holds about 100,000 clones; approximately 90% were observed only once. Roughly 0.53% of the sample lies in the top ten. The sequencing here drew on CD4+ or CD8+ T cells sorted from blood, taken in a trial of the OX40 agonist ivuxolimab. Receptor source: an adult with an advanced solid tumor such as melanoma, head and neck, liver or kidney cancer.

The table lists this clone with a count of one. The chain combines TRBV6-6 with TRBJ2-1; TRBD2 aligns across 7 bases. The germline gives CDR1 MNHNY, CDR2 SVGAGI (reference sequence). This CDR3 contains 14 residues. J lost 5 bases, V lost 2 bases, and 3 bases had no gene match. This CDR3 reads CASSYDGGNNEQFF. As DNA, the CDR3 is TGTGCCAGCAGTTACGACGGGGGGAACAATGAGCAGTTCTTC.

This chain connects TRBV28 to TRBJ2-4; 7 nucleotides line up with TRBD2. Germline-derived CDR1 and CDR2 are MDHEN and SYDVKM. J gave up 0 bases and V 5 bases, and 4 bases lay outside the gene matches. CDR3 length: 15 residues. The CDR3 DNA reads as TGTGCCAGCAGTACGGGGGGACGAGCCAAAAACATTCAGTACTTC. Translated, it gives CASSTGGRAKNIQYF.

The rearrangement links TRBV5-6 to TRBJ2-7, with a possible D match to TRBD1 (6 bases). There are 14 residues in the CDR3. Looked up from germline, CDR1 is SGHDT and CDR2 is YYEEEE. V lost 0 bases and J 3 bases, leaving 10 bases between the germline ends. The DNA for the CDR3 is TGTGCCAGCAGCTTGGTTGGCAGGGGCTACGAGCAGTACTTC. Its translation: CASSLVGRGYEQYF.

This chain connects TRBV6-5 to TRBJ2-2; D is unresolved. V lost 0 bases and J lost 1, with 6 bases in between. Germline V gene sequence: CDR1 MNHEY, CDR2 SVGAGI. The CDR3 loop spans 15 amino acids. The CDR3 here is CASSYSTRNTGELFF. For the CDR3, the DNA is TGTGCCAGCAGTTACTCGACCCGGAACACCGGGGAGCTGTTTTTT.

The rearrangement joins TRBV7-2 to TRBJ2-3; unclear D gene. Trimming removed 4 bases at V and 5 bases at J, with 13 bases between. This CDR3 has 14 residues. Per the germline V gene, CDR1 is SGHTA and CDR2 is FQGNSA. This CDR3 reads CASSSDPHGDTQYF. The CDR3 DNA reads TGTGCCAGCAGCTCGGACCCACACGGAGATACGCAGTATTTT.

V gene TRBV5-1 combines with J gene TRBJ2-1, with 10 bases that match TRBD2. The CDR3 has 14 residues. CDR1 and CDR2 (germline): SGHRS, YFSETQ. The junction had 4 bases not matched to a gene; V was cut back by 3 bases and J by 7 bases. The CDR3: CASSSSSGSNEQFF. Here the CDR3 DNA reads TGCGCCAGCAGCTCCTCTAGCGGGAGTAATGAGCAGTTCTTC.

This clone was seen only once. The gene calls are TRBV28 and TRBJ1-2; 10 bases agree with TRBD1. This CDR3 comprises 14 residues. V gave up 6 bases and J gave up 7 bases; unmatched junction bases: 8. Germline V gives CDR1 MDHEN, CDR2 SYDVKM. The CDR3 DNA reads as TGTGCCAGCAGCCGAGGTGGGGACAGGGGTGGCTACACCTTC. Translation gives CASSRGGDRGGYTF.

The chain is built from TRBV2 and TRBJ2-7; TRBD2 matches 7 bases. The CDR3 has 15 residues. Trimming at V came to 4 bases and at J to 3 bases, leaving 9 bases not matched to a gene. Germline CDR1 and CDR2: SNHLY and FYNNEI. DNA for the CDR3: TGTGCCAGCAGTGCCGCGGCGGGAGTCAGCTACGAGCAGTACTTC. Amino acid sequence: CASSAAAGVSYEQYF.

This clone was observed once. V usage is TRBV7-3 and J usage is TRBJ2-1, with 10 bases fitting TRBD2. The CDR3 contains 15 residues. Trimming cost V 2 bases and J 2 bases; bases outside gene matches: 0. Germline V CDR1 and CDR2: SGHTA, FQGTGA. The CDR3 protein is CASSLGTSAYNEQFF. The CDR3 nucleotides are TGTGCCAGCAGCTTAGGGACTAGCGCCTACAATGAGCAGTTCTTC.

The rearrangement uses TRBV5-6 and TRBJ1-1; TRBD1 might be the D (5 bases). CDR1 and CDR2 from the germline V gene are SGHDT and YYEEEE. CDR3 size: 16 residues. V was shortened by 4 bases and J by 3 bases, with 19 bases between the two germline ends. CDR3 loop: CASSDPSQWGDTEAFF. Written as DNA, the CDR3 is TGTGCCAGCAGCGACCCTTCCCAGTGGGGGGACACTGAAGCTTTCTTT.

The rearrangement joins TRBV5-6 to TRBJ2-5; the D gene is possibly TRBD1 (5 bases). The ends were cut back, 1 base at V and 1 base at J, with 11 bases in the middle. CDR3 length: 15 residues. Germline values: CDR1 SGHDT, CDR2 YYEEEE. The CDR3, as DNA: TGTGCCAGCAGCTTGTTTGGTCAGGGCCAAGAGACCCAGTACTTC. This encodes CASSLFGQGQETQYF.

The chain links TRBV29-1 to TRBJ2-4; D gene uncertain. Trimming took off 1 base at V and 2 bases at J, with 3 bases between the two ends. CDR3 size: 12 residues. Germline-derived CDR1 and CDR2 are SQVTM and ANQGSEA. CDR3 coding DNA: TGCAGCGTTGAAGGTACCAAAAACATTCAGTACTTC. The encoded protein is CSVEGTKNIQYF.

V and J are TRBV10-2 and TRBJ2-5, with 9 bases fitting TRBD2. The end of the DNA fits TRBJ2-7 better, so the J call may be wrong. Looked up from germline, CDR1 is WSHSY and CDR2 is SAAADI. There are 14 residues in the CDR3. DNA for the CDR3: TGCGCCAGCAGTGCAGGACTAGCGAACTCCGAGCAGTACTTC. It yields the protein CASSAGLANSEQYF.

The chain joins TRBV25-1 to TRBJ2-3, with 12 nucleotides matching TRBD1. This CDR3 comprises 15 residues. Germline V gene sequence: CDR1 MGHDK, CDR2 SYGVNS. V gave up 4 bases and J gave up 4 bases; unmatched junction bases: 3. In nucleotides, the CDR3 is TGTGCCAGCAGTGCCGGGACAGGGGGCGCAGATACGCAGTATTTT. Translating gives CASSAGTGGADTQYF.

The V call is TRBV4-1, the J call TRBJ2-1, with 15 bases aligning to TRBD2. The CDR3 loop spans 17 amino acids. Per germline, CDR1 MGHRA and CDR2 YSYEKL. J gave up 6 bases and V 2 bases, and 5 bases lay outside the gene matches. CDR3 sequence (DNA): TGCGCCAGCAGCCAATGGAGGACTAGCGGGAGGGGCAATGAGCAGTTCTTC. Encoded protein: CASSQWRTSGRGNEQFF.

The chain couples TRBV5-1 to TRBJ2-1; D is undetermined. The CDR3 loop spans 15 amino acids. Trimming left V 0 bases short and J 6 bases short, with 13 bases between. The germline V gene encodes CDR1 SGHRS and CDR2 YFSETQ. CDR3 bases: TGCGCCAGCAGCTTGGAAGACCGTGGGTCCAATGAGCAGTTCTTC. Amino acid sequence: CASSLEDRGSNEQFF.

This chain uses TRBV10-2 with TRBJ2-3; unclear D gene. Trimming removed 0 bases from V and 4 bases from J, with 8 bases in between. The CDR3 has 14 residues. Germline assignment: CDR1 WSHSY and CDR2 SAAADI. This CDR3 reads CASSESYIADTQYF. CDR3 DNA sequence: TGCGCCAGCAGTGAGTCTTATATCGCAGATACGCAGTATTTT.